This T cell receptor (beta chain) stems from a study of blood T cell repertoires in COVID-19. Study at large: Samples taken during acute and convalescent COVID-19 were collected in the United States, Italy and Spain. T cells, B-cell-depleted T cells, or PBMCs provided the cDNA or gDNA that served as material.

J was trimmed by 5 bases and V by 6 bases; bases with no gene match: 6. The length of the CDR3 is 13 residues. Per germline, CDR1 MNHEY and CDR2 SMNVEV (reference sequence). Methods used by the authors: The assay estimated nucleated cells by amplifying reference gene primers. The repertoire was sequenced with immunoSEQ multiplex PCR; TCRdb's copy has only in-frame clones and lacks some. V, J and clone size are those of that table, while D and trimming were read from the DNA. The data hold about 490,000 clones, with approximately 83% observed a single time. This chain links TRBV27 with TRBJ1-2; TRBD1 matches at 7 bases. The clonotype was recovered from a human donor in a cohort sampled during active COVID-19. Material for sequencing was peripheral blood. CDR3 sequence: CASRLTGTYGYTF. The CDR3, as DNA: TGTGCCAGCAGACTGACAGGGACATATGGCTACACCTTC.